Following are 29 T cell receptor beta chains from one sample sequenced in a study of human thymus T cells. Sequencing used immunoSEQ multiplex PCR; TCRdb keeps in-frame clones, though not all of them. The sample has some 50,000 clones; 95% are singletons. The sample was blood. The receptors shown here come from a girl under two years old with a congenital heart defect but otherwise immunologically healthy.

The chain recombines TRBV28 with TRBJ1-3, with unresolved D. The germline V gene encodes CDR1 MDHEN and CDR2 SYDVKM. The CDR3 has 14 amino acids. V lost 4 bases, J lost 0 bases, and 7 bases lay in between. The CDR3 spells CASSSTSSGNTIYF. The CDR3 nucleotides are TGTGCCAGCAGTTCCACTAGCTCTGGAAACACCATATATTTT.

This rearrangement joins TRBV4-2 to TRBJ2-2, with 14 bases aligning to TRBD2. The CDR3 loop spans 18 amino acids. In germline, CDR1 is LGHNA, CDR2 YNFKEQ. The V segment lost 1 base and the J segment 7 bases; nucleotides outside the gene matches: 8. The DNA for the CDR3 is TGTGCCAGCAGCCAAGTGTCCGGGACTAGCGGGAGAAGCGGGGAGCTGTTTTTT. Its protein is CASSQVSGTSGRSGELFF.

The gene calls are TRBV7-8 and TRBJ1-4; no definite D call. Per germline, CDR1 SGHVS and CDR2 FQNEAQ. The CDR3 length is 16 residues. Trimming took off 1 base at V and 0 bases at J, with 9 bases between the two ends. The CDR3 DNA reads as TGTGCCAGCAGCTTAGGTGTCGGGACAACTAATGAAAAACTGTTTTTT. Protein: CASSLGVGTTNEKLFF.

The rearrangement uses TRBV7-9 and TRBJ2-7; no clear D. Trimming left V 2 bases short and J 3 bases short, with 2 bases between. In germline, CDR1 is SEHNR, CDR2 FQNEAQ (reference sequence). The CDR3 sequence is 11 residues long. In DNA, the CDR3 is TGTGCCAGCAGCTTATACTACGAGCAGTACTTC. The encoded protein is CASSLYYEQYF.

The rearrangement uses TRBV18 and TRBJ1-2; tentatively, D is TRBD1 (5 bases). V lost 3 bases, J lost 6 bases, and 11 bases lay in between. The CDR3 loop spans 13 amino acids. The germline V gene has CDR1 KGHSH and CDR2 LQKENI. The CDR3 spells CASSPPGTHGYTF. CDR3 nucleotide sequence: TGTGCCAGCTCACCTCCCGGGACGCATGGCTACACCTTC.

V and J are TRBV5-6 and TRBJ2-3, with D tentatively TRBD1 (6 bases). Germline V gene lookup returns CDR1 SGHDT and CDR2 YYEEEE. Trimming stripped 0 bases from V and 7 bases from J, with 15 bases between. The CDR3 is made up of 15 amino acids. The CDR3: CASSLAGAGTNTQYF. The CDR3 coding sequence is TGTGCCAGCAGCTTGGCAGGGGCCGGCACGAATACGCAGTATTTT.

This chain uses TRBV27 with TRBJ2-5; possible D gene TRBD1, 5 bases. Deletions cut 4 bases from V and 2 bases from J, with 14 bases between. The CDR3 runs to 15 residues. In germline, CDR1 is MNHEY, CDR2 SMNVEV (reference sequence). CDR3 sequence (DNA): TGTGCCAGCAGTTCGTCGACAGCCTTACAAGAGACCCAGTACTTC. Translated: CASSSSTALQETQYF.

The chain employs TRBV2 and TRBJ2-5; weak D call: TRBD1 (5 bases). This CDR3 comprises 14 residues. V was clipped by 7 bases and J by 5 bases, with 17 bases between them. Germline V CDR1 and CDR2: SNHLY, FYNNEI. Here the CDR3 reads CASTQGPKVETQYF. DNA for the CDR3: TGTGCCAGCACGCAGGGCCCCAAAGTGGAGACCCAGTACTTC.

In this sample, this clone turned up once. The junction and the germline gene differ at one end; a read error may be behind it. V is TRBV15 and J is TRBJ2-1; 7 positions match TRBD1. The CDR3 runs 14 residues. Germline V gives CDR1 LNHNV, CDR2 YYDKDF (reference sequence). The CDR3, as DNA: TGTGCCACCAGCGGAGAGGGGGCAGGGAATGAGCAGTTCTTC. Translation gives CATSGEGAGNEQFF.

The chain links TRBV28 to TRBJ2-7; 8 positions agree with TRBD1. Germline CDR1 is MDHEN and CDR2 is SYDVKM. The CDR3 has 11 residues. In DNA form, the CDR3 reads TGTGCAAGGACAGGGTGGTGCGAGCAGTACTTC. As protein: CARTGWCEQYF.

The rearrangement links TRBV28 to TRBJ2-7; D gene unclear. The germline CDR1 and CDR2 sequences are MDHEN and SYDVKM. V was pared by 6 bases and J by 1 base, with 4 bases between. This CDR3 has 11 residues. CDR3 DNA: TGTGCCAGCAGGGATTCCTACGAGCAGTACTTC. Protein: CASRDSYEQYF.

The chain links TRBV28 to TRBJ2-3; weak D call: TRBD1 (5 bases). The CDR3 loop spans 14 amino acids. V gave up 5 bases and J gave up 2 bases, with 11 bases separating them. Germline V gene data show CDR1 as MDHEN and CDR2 as SYDVKM. Here the CDR3 reads CASSLTGPTDTQYF. Here the CDR3 DNA reads TGTGCCAGCAGTCTTACAGGACCCACAGATACGCAGTATTTT.

This sequence joins TRBV6-6 and TRBJ2-1; D is unclear. Trimming stripped 2 bases from V and 9 bases from J, with 11 bases between. Germline CDR1 is MNHNY and CDR2 is SVGAGI (reference sequence). The CDR3 sequence is 13 residues long. DNA for the CDR3: TGTGCCAGCAGTTACATGGACCGAATTGAGCAGTTCTTC. It is translated as CASSYMDRIEQFF.

This chain links TRBV6-1 with TRBJ2-5; maybe TRBD1 (5 bases). V was cut by 7 bases and J by 1 base, with 16 bases left in between. From germline, CDR1 is MNHNS and CDR2 SASEGT. This CDR3 region has 15 residues. The CDR3 is CASTQTPDIQETQYF. CDR3 bases: TGTGCCAGCACCCAAACCCCGGACATCCAAGAGACCCAGTACTTC.

The V call is TRBV29-1, the J call TRBJ2-7, with TRBD1 identical over 7 bases. There are 14 residues in the CDR3. Losses at the gene ends were 7 bases for V and 2 bases for J; bases not matched to a gene: 11. Germline V gene sequence: CDR1 SQVTM, CDR2 ANQGSEA. CDR3 protein: CSARDSFNTYEQYF. CDR3 coding DNA: TGCAGCGCTAGGGACAGTTTCAACACCTACGAGCAGTACTTC.

This chain uses TRBV6-4 with TRBJ2-1, with TRBD1 identical over 7 bases. Germline V lookup: CDR1 MRHNA, CDR2 SNTAGT. The J segment lost 3 bases and the V segment lost 3 bases, leaving 2 bases of the junction unmatched. CDR3 length: 14 amino acids. CDR3 in amino acids: CASSEGDSYNEQFF. CDR3 nucleotides: TGTGCCAGCAGTGAGGGGGACAGCTACAATGAGCAGTTCTTC.

J is TRBJ1-5 and V is TRBV7-8; D is unclear. Germline lookup yields CDR1 SGHVS and CDR2 FQNEAQ. Trimming took off 3 bases at V and 0 bases at J, with 18 bases between the two ends. The CDR3 length is 18 residues. The CDR3, as DNA: TGTGCCAGCAGCTTCGCGGGCGGAGTATCCGATAGCAATCAGCCCCAGCATTTT. Translation: CASSFAGGVSDSNQPQHF. The variable domain in full, with the rest retrieved from reference TRBV7-8 and TRBJ1-5, is GAGVSQSPRYKVAKRGQDVALRCDPISGHVSLFWYQQALGQGPEFLTYFQNEAQLDKSGLPSDRFFAERPEGSVSTLKIQRTQQEDSAVYLCASSFAGGVSDSNQPQHFGDGTRLSIL.

The chain combines TRBV23-1 with TRBJ1-5, with unresolved D. TRBV23-1 is an ORF for which the function is uncertain. The CDR3 runs to 15 residues. V lost 3 bases, J lost 6 bases, and 15 bases lay in between. This chain's CDR3 is CASSHRVGDPQPQHF. The CDR3 bases are TGCGCCAGCAGTCATAGAGTCGGGGATCCTCAGCCCCAGCATTTT.

CDR3 loop: CASTATGTYEQYF. The CDR3 bases are TGTGCCAGCACCGCCACAGGGACCTACGAGCAGTACTTC. The chain combines TRBV6-5 with TRBJ2-7; weak D call: TRBD1 (6 bases). With 7 bases removed from V and 2 bases from J, the gap between germline ends came to 12 bases. CDR3 size: 13 residues. The germline gives CDR1 MNHEY, CDR2 SVGAGI.

The V and J genes are TRBV15 and TRBJ2-7; 7 positions match TRBD2. Germline V gene sequence: CDR1 LNHNV, CDR2 YYDKDF (reference sequence). The CDR3 is 15 amino acids. V lost 3 bases to trimming and J lost 2 bases; unmatched junction nucleotides: 7. The CDR3 nucleotides read TGTGCCACCAGCAGTGGCTCTAGCGGAGCCTACGAGCAGTACTTC. As protein: CATSSGSSGAYEQYF. The whole variable domain, remainder taken from reference TRBV15 and TRBJ2-7, is DAMVIQNPRYQVTQFGKPVTLSCSQTLNHNVMYWYQQKSSQAPKLLFHYYDKDFNNEADTPDNFQSRRPNTSFCFLDIRSPGLGDTAMYLCATSSGSSGAYEQYFGPGTRLTVT.

This chain links TRBV6-6 with TRBJ2-1; D gene ambiguous. Per the germline V gene, CDR1 is MNHNY and CDR2 is SVGAGI (reference sequence). V gave up 5 bases and J gave up 0 bases, with 11 bases separating them. The CDR3 runs to 15 residues. CDR3 nucleotide sequence: TGTGCCAGCAGTCGACTCGCAAGCTCCTACAATGAGCAGTTCTTC. It encodes CASSRLASSYNEQFF.

This chain's CDR3 is CSVSGQGDDTEAFF. In nucleotides, the CDR3 is TGCAGCGTTTCAGGACAGGGGGACGACACTGAAGCTTTCTTT. The chain has TRBV29-1 and TRBJ1-1, with 10 bases fitting TRBD1. J lost 3 bases, V lost 5 bases, and 6 bases had no gene match. The V gene's germline CDR1 is SQVTM and CDR2 ANQGSEA. There are 14 residues in the CDR3.

The V call is TRBV5-1, the J call TRBJ2-5, with D perhaps matching TRBD1 (6 bases). Germline assignment: CDR1 SGHRS and CDR2 YFSETQ. The CDR3 is 16 residues long. V lost 0 bases to trimming and J lost 4 bases, with 16 bases between them. CDR3 nucleotide sequence: TGCGCCAGCAGCTTGGTAGGCAGGGGCCCGGGAGAGACCCAGTACTTC. This translates into CASSLVGRGPGETQYF.

This clone occurred once. The chain combines TRBV7-9 with TRBJ1-3, with 8 bases fitting TRBD1. Germline trimming cut 5 bases from V and 4 bases from J; bases unmatched to any gene: 7. The CDR3 has 15 amino acids. Germline V gene sequence: CDR1 SEHNR, CDR2 FQNEAQ (reference sequence). In DNA, the CDR3 is TGTGCCAGCAGCAGTCAGACAGGGGACGGAAACACCATATATTTT. It specifies CASSSQTGDGNTIYF.

This chain links TRBV27 with TRBJ1-5; D is unclear. This CDR3 spans 15 amino acids. The V gene's germline CDR1 is MNHEY and CDR2 SMNVEV (reference sequence). The V end was cut by 6 bases, the J end by 0 bases, with 12 bases between. This CDR3 is CASSPTPDSNQPQHF. DNA for the CDR3: TGTGCCAGCAGCCCGACACCGGATAGCAATCAGCCCCAGCATTTT.

This rearrangement joins TRBV14 to TRBJ2-3; the D is unclear. CDR1 SGHDN and CDR2 FVKESK come from the germline V gene. The CDR3 covers 15 residues. Trimming shortened V by 0 bases and J by 0 bases, and 7 bases separated the two germline ends. The chain's CDR3 is CASSQEWRSTDTQYF. For the CDR3, the DNA is TGTGCCAGCAGCCAAGAATGGAGAAGCACAGATACGCAGTATTTT. Full variable domain (rest looked up from reference TRBV14 and TRBJ2-3): EAGVTQFPSHSVIEKGQTVTLRCDPISGHDNLYWYRRVMGKEIKFLLHFVKESKQDESGMPNNRFLAERTGGTYSTLKVQPAELEDSGVYFCASSQEWRSTDTQYFGPGTRLTVL.

In this sample, this clone turned up once. The chain carries TRBV5-1 and TRBJ2-5; D may be TRBD2 (6 bases). The V gene's germline CDR1 is SGHRS and CDR2 YFSETQ. The V and J ends lost 0 bases and 2 bases respectively, with 8 bases between them. This CDR3 contains 14 residues. In nucleotides, the CDR3 is TGCGCCAGCAGCTTGGTAGGAGGGCAAGAGACCCAGTACTTC. Protein sequence: CASSLVGGQETQYF.

The chain recombines TRBV5-1 with TRBJ2-1; no definite D call. The V gene's germline CDR1 is SGHRS and CDR2 YFSETQ. V was shortened by 4 bases and J by 12 bases, with 11 bases between the two germline ends. The CDR3 runs to 11 residues. The chain's CDR3 is CASSPDQRQFF. The CDR3, as DNA: TGCGCCAGCAGCCCAGACCAAAGGCAGTTCTTC. The variable domain in full, with the rest retrieved from reference TRBV5-1 and TRBJ2-1, is KAGVTQTPRYLIKTRGQQVTLSCSPISGHRSVSWYQQTPGQGLQFLFEYFSETQRNKGNFPGRFSGRQFSNSRSEMNVSTLELGDSALYLCASSPDQRQFFGPGTRLTVL.

This chain connects TRBV28 to TRBJ1-2; D remains ambiguous. The V gene's germline CDR1 is MDHEN and CDR2 SYDVKM. The CDR3 runs 15 residues. Trimming pared 1 base from V and 6 bases from J, leaving 15 bases between. The CDR3 bases are TGTGCCAGCAGTTTATTTGCCCGGTCTGGCCATGGCTACACCTTC. Translation gives CASSLFARSGHGYTF.